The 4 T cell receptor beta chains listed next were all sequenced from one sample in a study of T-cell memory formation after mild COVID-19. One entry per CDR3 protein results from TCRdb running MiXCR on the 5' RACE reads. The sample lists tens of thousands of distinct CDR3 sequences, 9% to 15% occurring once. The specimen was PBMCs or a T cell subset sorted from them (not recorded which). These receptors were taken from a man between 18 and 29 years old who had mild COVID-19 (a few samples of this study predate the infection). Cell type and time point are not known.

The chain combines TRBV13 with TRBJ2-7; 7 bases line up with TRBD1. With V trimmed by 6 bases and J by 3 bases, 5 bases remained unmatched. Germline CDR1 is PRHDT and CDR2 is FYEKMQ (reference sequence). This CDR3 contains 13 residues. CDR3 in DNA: TGTGCCAGCAGATTGACAGGGCGCTACGAGCAGTACTTC. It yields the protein CASRLTGRYEQYF. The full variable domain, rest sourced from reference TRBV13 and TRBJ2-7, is AAGVIQSPRHLIKEKRETATLKCYPIPRHDTVYWYQQGPGQDPQFLISFYEKMQSDKGSIPDRFSAQQFSDYHSELNMSSLELGDSALYFCASRLTGRYEQYFGPGTRLTVT.

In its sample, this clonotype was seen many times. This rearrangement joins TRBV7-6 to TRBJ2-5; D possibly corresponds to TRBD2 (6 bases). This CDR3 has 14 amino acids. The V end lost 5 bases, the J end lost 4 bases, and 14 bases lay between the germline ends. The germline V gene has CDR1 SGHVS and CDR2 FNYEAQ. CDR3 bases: TGTGCCAGCAGCGTCGGGGGAGGAATAGAGACCCAGTACTTC. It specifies CASSVGGGIETQYF.

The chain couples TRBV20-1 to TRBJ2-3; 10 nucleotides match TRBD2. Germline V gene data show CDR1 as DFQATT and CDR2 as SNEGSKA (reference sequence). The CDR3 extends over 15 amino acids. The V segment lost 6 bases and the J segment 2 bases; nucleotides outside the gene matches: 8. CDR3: CSAFLAGGSTDTQYF. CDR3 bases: TGCAGTGCCTTTTTAGCGGGGGGATCCACAGATACGCAGTATTTT.

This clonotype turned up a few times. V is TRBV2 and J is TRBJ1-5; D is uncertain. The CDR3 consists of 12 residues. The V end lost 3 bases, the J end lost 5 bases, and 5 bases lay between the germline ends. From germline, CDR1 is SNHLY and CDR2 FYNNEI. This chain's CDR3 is CASSDGYQPQHF. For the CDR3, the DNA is TGTGCCAGCAGTGACGGGTATCAGCCCCAGCATTTT.